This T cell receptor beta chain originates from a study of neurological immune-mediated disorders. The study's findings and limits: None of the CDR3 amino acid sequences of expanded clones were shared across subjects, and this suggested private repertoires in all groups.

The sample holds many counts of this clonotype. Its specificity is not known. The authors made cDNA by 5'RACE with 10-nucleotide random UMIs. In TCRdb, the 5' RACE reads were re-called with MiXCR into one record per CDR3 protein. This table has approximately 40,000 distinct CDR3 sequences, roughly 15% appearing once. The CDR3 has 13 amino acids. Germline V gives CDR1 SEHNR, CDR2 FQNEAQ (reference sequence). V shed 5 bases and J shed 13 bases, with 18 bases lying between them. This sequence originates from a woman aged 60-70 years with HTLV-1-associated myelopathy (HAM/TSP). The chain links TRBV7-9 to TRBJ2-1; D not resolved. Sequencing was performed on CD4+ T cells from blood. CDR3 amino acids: CASSQPPGRSQFF. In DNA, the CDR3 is TGTGCCAGCAGCCAACCCCCGGGCCGGTCACAGTTCTTC.